The entry below describes one TCR beta chain. Its antigen is as yet unknown. Only CD45RO-negative cells positively selected for CCR7 counted as naive CD8 cells, so terminally differentiated effector memory CD45RA+ cells were excluded. Sequencing was performed with immunoSEQ multiplex PCR; in TCRdb, only in-frame clones are kept and a portion is missing. The data hold 2 million to 2.5 million clones, with under 95% observed a single time. Trimming removed 5 bases from V and 4 bases from J; junction bases left unmatched: 9. The CDR3 has 17 residues. CDR1 is MNHEY and CDR2 is SMNVEV in the germline V gene (reference sequence). This entry belongs to a study of shared clonotypes between healthy human individuals. Regarding the study as a whole: The generation probabilities recorded for non-shared clonotypes fell below those of clonotypes shared by all four donors.

The sequence was collected from a man younger than 35 in good health. Some clones in this sample may be carry-over from other donors' samples. What was sequenced was naive CD8+ T cells from PBMCs. The rearrangement joins TRBV27 to TRBJ2-2; 11 bases fit TRBD2. The CDR3 DNA follows: TGTGCCAGCAGTCTCATCGTGACTAGCGGGATCACCGGGGAGCTGTTTTTT. Translating it yields CASSLIVTSGITGELFF.